This entry lists 6 T cell receptor beta chains sequenced from one sample in a study of T cell repertoires in cytomegalovirus infection. TCRdb analysed the reads with MiXCR anew, one entry per CDR3 protein. Of fewer than 700,000 distinct CDR3 sequences listed, 24% are singletons. The sample consisted of CD8+ T cells from PBMCs. These receptors all stem from a human donor in good health (CMV status not recorded). Some clones in this sample may be carry-over from other donors' samples.

The table lists this clonotype with a few counts. This chain connects TRBV6-1 to TRBJ2-1; 10 bases are shared with TRBD2. The CDR3 consists of 16 residues. Germline V gives CDR1 MNHNS, CDR2 SASEGT. V was pared by 6 bases and J by 3 bases, with 8 bases of the junction left unmatched. CDR3 protein: CASRPDTSGDYNEQFF. The CDR3 DNA reads as TGTGCCAGCAGACCCGATACTAGCGGGGACTACAATGAGCAGTTCTTC.

This clonotype was found a few times. The genes are TRBV29-1 and TRBJ1-2, with D tentatively TRBD1 (5 bases). The CDR3 loop spans 14 amino acids. The V end was cut by 3 bases, the J end by 2 bases, with 13 bases between. In germline, CDR1 is SQVTM, CDR2 ANQGSEA. CDR3 in amino acids: CSVEEPRDNYGYTF. In DNA form, the CDR3 reads TGCAGCGTTGAGGAGCCCAGGGACAACTATGGCTACACCTTC. Complete variable domain (other parts from reference TRBV29-1 and TRBJ1-2): SAVISQKPSRDICQRGTSLTIQCQVDSQVTMMFWYRQQPGQSLTLIATANQGSEATYESGFVIDKFPISRPNLTFSTLTVSNMSPEDSSIYLCSVEEPRDNYGYTFGSGTRLTVV.

This chain connects TRBV2 to TRBJ1-2, with D unclear. Trimming shortened V by 7 bases and J by 0 bases, and 12 bases separated the two germline ends. Germline V gene data show CDR1 as SNHLY and CDR2 as FYNNEI. The CDR3 contains 14 residues. CDR3 amino acids: CASIFASPNYGYTF. The CDR3 nucleotides read TGTGCCAGCATTTTTGCCTCTCCTAACTATGGCTACACCTTC.

The V call is TRBV3-1, the J call TRBJ1-6; D remains ambiguous. The V gene lost 0 bases and the J gene lost 16 bases, with 10 bases spanning the gap. Looked up from germline, CDR1 is LGHDT and CDR2 is YNNKEL (reference sequence). This CDR3 has 12 residues. The CDR3 is CASSQDRQTLHF. Here the CDR3 DNA reads TGTGCCAGCAGCCAAGATCGGCAAACGCTCCACTTT.

The chain combines TRBV7-3 with TRBJ1-2; 8 bases match TRBD1. From germline, CDR1 is SGHTA and CDR2 FQGTGA. Unmatched junction bases numbered 9, after V lost 5 bases and J lost 10 bases. This CDR3 has 13 residues. DNA of the CDR3: TGTGCCAGCAGCCCAGGACAGGGCTACGACTACACCTTC. It encodes CASSPGQGYDYTF.

V gene TRBV5-1 combines with J gene TRBJ2-7; 15 nucleotides line up with TRBD2. CDR1 and CDR2 (germline): SGHRS, YFSETQ. CDR3 size: 19 residues. With V trimmed by 4 bases and J by 1 base, 12 bases remained unmatched. CDR3: CASSLTGTSGGSASYEQYF. The CDR3 coding sequence is TGCGCCAGCAGCCTGACCGGGACTAGCGGGGGGTCCGCGTCCTACGAGCAGTACTTC. The full variable domain, with the rest looked up from reference TRBV5-1 and TRBJ2-7, is KAGVTQTPRYLIKTRGQQVTLSCSPISGHRSVSWYQQTPGQGLQFLFEYFSETQRNKGNFPGRFSGRQFSNSRSEMNVSTLELGDSALYLCASSLTGTSGGSASYEQYFGPGTRLTVT.